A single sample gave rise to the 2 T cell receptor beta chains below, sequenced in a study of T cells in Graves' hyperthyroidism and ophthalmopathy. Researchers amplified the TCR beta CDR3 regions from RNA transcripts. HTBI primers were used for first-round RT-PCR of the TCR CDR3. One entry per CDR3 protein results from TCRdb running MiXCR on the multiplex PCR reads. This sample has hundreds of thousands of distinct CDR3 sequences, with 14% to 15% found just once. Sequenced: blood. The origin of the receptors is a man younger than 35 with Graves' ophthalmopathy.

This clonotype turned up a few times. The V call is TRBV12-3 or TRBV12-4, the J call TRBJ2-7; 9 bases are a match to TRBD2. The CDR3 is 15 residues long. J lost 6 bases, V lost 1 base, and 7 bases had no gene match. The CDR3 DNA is TGTGCCAGCAGTTTAGGCCCGGGACTAGCAGTCGAGCAGTACTTC. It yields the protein CASSLGPGLAVEQYF.

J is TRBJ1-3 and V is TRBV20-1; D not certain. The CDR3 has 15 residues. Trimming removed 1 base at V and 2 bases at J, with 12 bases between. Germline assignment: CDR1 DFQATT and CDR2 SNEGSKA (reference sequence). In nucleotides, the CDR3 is TGCAGTGCTAGAGTGGGCGGCGCCCCTGGAAACACCATATATTTT. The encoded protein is CSARVGGAPGNTIYF.